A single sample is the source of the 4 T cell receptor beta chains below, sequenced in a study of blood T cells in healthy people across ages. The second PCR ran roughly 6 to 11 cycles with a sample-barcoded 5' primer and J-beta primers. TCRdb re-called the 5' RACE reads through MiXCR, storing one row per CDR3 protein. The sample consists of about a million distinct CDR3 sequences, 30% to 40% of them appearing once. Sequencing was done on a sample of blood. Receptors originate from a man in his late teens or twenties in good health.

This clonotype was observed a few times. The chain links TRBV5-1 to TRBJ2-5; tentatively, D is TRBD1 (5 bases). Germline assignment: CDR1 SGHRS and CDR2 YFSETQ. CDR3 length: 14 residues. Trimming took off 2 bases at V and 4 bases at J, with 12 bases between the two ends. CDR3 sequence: CASSLRQSGETQYF. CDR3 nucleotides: TGCGCCAGCAGCTTAAGACAGTCCGGAGAGACCCAGTACTTC.

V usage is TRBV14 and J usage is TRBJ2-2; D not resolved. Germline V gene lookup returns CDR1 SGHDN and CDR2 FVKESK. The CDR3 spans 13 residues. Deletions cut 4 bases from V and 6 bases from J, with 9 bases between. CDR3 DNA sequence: TGTGCCAGCAGCCTTAATCTAGCCGGGGAGCTGTTTTTT. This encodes CASSLNLAGELFF.

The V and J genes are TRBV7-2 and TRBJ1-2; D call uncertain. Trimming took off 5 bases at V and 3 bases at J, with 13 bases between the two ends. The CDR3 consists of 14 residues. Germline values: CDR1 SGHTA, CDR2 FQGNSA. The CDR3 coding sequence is TGTGCCAGCAGCGCCTCACCCTTGGACTATGGCTACACCTTC. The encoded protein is CASSASPLDYGYTF.

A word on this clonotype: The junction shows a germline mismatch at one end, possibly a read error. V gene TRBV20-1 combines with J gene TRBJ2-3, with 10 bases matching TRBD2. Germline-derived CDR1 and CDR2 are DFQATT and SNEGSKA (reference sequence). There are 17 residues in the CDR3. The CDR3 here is CSARIRGSGGSTDMQYF. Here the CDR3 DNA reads TGCAGTGCTAGAATTAGAGGTAGCGGGGGGAGCACAGATATGCAGTATTTT.